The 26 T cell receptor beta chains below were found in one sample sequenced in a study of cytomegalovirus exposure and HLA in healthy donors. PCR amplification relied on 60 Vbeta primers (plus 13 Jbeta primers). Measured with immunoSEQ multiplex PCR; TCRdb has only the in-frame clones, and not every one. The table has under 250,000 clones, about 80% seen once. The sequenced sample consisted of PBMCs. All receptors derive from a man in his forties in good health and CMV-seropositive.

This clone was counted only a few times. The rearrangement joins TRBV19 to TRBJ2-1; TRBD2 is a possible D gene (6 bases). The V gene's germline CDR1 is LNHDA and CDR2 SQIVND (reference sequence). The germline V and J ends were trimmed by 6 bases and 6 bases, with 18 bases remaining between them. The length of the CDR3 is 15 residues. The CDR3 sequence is CASRLERAWVNEQFF. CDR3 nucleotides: TGTGCCAGTAGACTCGAGCGGGCCTGGGTCAATGAGCAGTTCTTC.

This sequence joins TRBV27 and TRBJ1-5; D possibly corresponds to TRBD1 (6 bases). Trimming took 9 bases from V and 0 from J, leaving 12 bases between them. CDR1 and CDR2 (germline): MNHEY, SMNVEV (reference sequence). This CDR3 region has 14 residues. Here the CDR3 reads CASGTSFSNQPQHF. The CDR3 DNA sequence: TGTGCCAGTGGGACATCCTTTAGCAATCAGCCCCAGCATTTT.

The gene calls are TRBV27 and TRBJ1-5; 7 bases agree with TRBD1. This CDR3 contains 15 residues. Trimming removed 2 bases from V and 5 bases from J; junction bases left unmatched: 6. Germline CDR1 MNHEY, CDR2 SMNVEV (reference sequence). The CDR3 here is CASSLVAGGHQPQHF. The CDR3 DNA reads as TGTGCCAGCAGTTTAGTGGCAGGGGGTCATCAGCCCCAGCATTTT.

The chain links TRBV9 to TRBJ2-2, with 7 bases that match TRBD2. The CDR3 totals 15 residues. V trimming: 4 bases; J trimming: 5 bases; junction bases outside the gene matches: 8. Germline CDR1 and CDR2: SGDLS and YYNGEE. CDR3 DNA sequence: TGTGCCAGCAGCTCCCCGGGAGGCCGTACCGGGGAGCTGTTTTTT. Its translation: CASSSPGGRTGELFF.

In nucleotides, the CDR3 is TGTGCCAGCAGCACGTACAGGGAAGGGAACACTGAAGCTTTCTTT. Translation gives CASSTYREGNTEAFF. The rearrangement links TRBV7-9 to TRBJ1-1; possible D gene TRBD1, 6 bases. This CDR3 has 15 amino acids. Germline lookup yields CDR1 SEHNR and CDR2 FQNEAQ (reference sequence). The ends were cut back, 5 bases at V and 1 base at J, with 14 bases in the middle.

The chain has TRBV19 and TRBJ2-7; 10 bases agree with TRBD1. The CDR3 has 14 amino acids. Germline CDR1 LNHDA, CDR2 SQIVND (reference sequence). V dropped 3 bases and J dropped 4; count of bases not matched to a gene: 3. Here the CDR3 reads CASSMGQGWYEQYF. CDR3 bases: TGTGCCAGTAGTATGGGACAGGGGTGGTACGAGCAGTACTTC.

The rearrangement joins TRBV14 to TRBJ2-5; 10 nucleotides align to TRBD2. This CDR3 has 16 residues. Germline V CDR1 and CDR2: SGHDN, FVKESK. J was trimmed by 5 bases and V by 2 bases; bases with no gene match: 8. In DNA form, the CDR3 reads TGTGCCAGCAGCCAATTGACGCTAGCGGGAGATGAGACCCAGTACTTC. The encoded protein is CASSQLTLAGDETQYF.

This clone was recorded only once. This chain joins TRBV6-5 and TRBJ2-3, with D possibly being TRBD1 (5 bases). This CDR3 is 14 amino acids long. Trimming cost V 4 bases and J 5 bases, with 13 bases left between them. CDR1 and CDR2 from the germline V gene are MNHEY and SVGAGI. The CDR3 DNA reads TGTGCCAGCAGTTCCCTGGCAGGGATAGATACGCAGTATTTT. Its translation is CASSSLAGIDTQYF.

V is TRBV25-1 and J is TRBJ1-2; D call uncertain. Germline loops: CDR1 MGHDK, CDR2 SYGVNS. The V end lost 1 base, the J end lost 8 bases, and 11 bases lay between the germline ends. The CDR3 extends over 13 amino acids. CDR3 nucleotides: TGTGCCAGCAGTGAATTGGCCGCGGGGGGCTACACCTTC. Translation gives CASSELAAGGYTF.

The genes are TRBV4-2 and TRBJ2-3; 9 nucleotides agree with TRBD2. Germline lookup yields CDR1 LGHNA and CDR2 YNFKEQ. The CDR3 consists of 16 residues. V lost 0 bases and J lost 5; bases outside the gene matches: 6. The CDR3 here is CASSQDPAGGLDTQYF. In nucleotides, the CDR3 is TGTGCCAGCAGCCAAGACCCAGCGGGAGGATTAGATACGCAGTATTTT.

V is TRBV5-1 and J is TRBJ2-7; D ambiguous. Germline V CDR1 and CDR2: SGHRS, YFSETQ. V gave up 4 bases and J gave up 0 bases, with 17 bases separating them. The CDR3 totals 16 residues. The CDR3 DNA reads TGCGCCAGCAGCGGAATGATAGCCCCGAGCTCCTACGAGCAGTACTTC. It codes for CASSGMIAPSSYEQYF.

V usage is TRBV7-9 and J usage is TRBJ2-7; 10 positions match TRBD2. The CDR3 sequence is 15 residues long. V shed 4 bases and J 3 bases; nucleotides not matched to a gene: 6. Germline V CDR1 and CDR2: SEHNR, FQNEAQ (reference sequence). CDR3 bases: TGTGCCAGCAGCTCTTTAGCGGGAGGTTACTACGAGCAGTACTTC. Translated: CASSSLAGGYYEQYF. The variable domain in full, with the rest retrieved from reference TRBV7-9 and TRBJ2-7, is DTGVSQNPRHKITKRGQNVTFRCDPISEHNRLYWYRQTLGQGPEFLTYFQNEAQLEKSRLLSDRFSAERPKGSFSTLEIQRTEQGDSAMYLCASSSLAGGYYEQYFGPGTRLTVT.

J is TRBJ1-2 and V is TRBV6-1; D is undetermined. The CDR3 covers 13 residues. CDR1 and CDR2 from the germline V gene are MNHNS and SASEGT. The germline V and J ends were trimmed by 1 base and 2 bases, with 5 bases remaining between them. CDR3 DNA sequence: TGTGCCAGCAGTGAAGGCCAGAACTATGGCTACACCTTC. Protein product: CASSEGQNYGYTF.

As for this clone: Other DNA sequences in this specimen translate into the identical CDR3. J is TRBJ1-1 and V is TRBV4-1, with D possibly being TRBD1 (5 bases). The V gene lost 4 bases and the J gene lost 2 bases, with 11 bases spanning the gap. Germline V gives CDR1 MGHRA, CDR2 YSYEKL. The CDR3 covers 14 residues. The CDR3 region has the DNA TGCGCCAGCAGCCGGGGACTCCTAAACACTGAAGCTTTCTTT. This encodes CASSRGLLNTEAFF.

The CDR3 region has the DNA TGTGCCAGCAAGGGGAGGCAGGTGGGCAATCAGCCCCAGCATTTT. This gives the protein CASKGRQVGNQPQHF. V and J are TRBV6-1 and TRBJ1-5, with a tentative D call TRBD1 (5 bases). V shed 7 bases and J shed 2 bases, with 15 bases lying between them. The CDR3 loop spans 15 amino acids. CDR1 and CDR2 from the germline V gene are MNHNS and SASEGT.

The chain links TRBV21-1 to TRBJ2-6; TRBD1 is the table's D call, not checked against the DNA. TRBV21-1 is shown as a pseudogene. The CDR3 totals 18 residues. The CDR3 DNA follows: TGTGCCAGCAGCAACTCGCGGACAGGGGGCGCCGGGGCCAACGTCCTGACTTTC. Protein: CASSNSRTGGAGANVLTF.

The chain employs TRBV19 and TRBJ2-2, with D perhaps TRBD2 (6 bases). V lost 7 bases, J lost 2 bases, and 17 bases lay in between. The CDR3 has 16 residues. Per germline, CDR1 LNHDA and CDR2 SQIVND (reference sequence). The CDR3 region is CASKSFGGLNTGELFF. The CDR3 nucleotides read TGTGCCAGTAAAAGTTTTGGGGGACTTAACACCGGGGAGCTGTTTTTT.

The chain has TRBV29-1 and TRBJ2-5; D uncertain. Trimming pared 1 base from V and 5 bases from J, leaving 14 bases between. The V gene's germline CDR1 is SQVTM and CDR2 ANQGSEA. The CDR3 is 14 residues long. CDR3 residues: CSVEGSARSETQYF. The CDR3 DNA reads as TGCAGCGTTGAAGGCAGCGCGAGGTCGGAGACCCAGTACTTC. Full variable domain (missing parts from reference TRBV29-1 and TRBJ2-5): SAVISQKPSRDICQRGTSLTIQCQVDSQVTMMFWYRQQPGQSLTLIATANQGSEATYESGFVIDKFPISRPNLTFSTLTVSNMSPEDSSIYLCSVEGSARSETQYFGPGTRLLVL.

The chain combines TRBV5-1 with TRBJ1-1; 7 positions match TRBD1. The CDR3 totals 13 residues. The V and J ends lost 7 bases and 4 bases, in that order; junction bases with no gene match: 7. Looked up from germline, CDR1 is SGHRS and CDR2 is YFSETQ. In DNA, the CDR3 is TGCGCCAGCCGAAGACAGGGAAGCACTGAAGCTTTCTTT. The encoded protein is CASRRQGSTEAFF.

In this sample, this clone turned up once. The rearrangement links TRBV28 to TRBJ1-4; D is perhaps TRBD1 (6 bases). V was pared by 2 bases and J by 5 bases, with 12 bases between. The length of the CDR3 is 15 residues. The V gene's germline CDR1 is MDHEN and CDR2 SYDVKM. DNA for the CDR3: TGTGCCAGCAGTTTACCGTGGGGGCCGAATGAAAAACTGTTTTTT. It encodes CASSLPWGPNEKLFF.

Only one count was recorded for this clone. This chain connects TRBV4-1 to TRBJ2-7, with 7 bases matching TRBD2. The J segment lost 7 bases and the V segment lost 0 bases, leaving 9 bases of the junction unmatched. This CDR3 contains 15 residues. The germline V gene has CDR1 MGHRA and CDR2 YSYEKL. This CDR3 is CASSQDPAGLGEQYF. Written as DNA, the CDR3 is TGCGCCAGCAGCCAAGATCCAGCGGGATTGGGTGAGCAGTACTTC.

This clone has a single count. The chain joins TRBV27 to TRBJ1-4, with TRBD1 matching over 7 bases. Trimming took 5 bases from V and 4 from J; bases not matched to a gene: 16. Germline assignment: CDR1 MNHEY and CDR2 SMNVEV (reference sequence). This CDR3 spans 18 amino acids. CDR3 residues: CASSPYPPRQGVNEKLFF. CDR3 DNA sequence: TGTGCCAGCAGTCCATACCCACCTCGGCAGGGGGTTAATGAAAAACTGTTTTTT.

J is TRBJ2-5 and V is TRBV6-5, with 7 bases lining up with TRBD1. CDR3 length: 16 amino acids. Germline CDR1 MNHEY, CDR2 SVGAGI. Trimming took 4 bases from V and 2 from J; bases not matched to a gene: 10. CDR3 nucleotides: TGTGCCAGCAGTTCCAGGGGACAGTGGGGGCAAGAGACCCAGTACTTC. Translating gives CASSSRGQWGQETQYF.

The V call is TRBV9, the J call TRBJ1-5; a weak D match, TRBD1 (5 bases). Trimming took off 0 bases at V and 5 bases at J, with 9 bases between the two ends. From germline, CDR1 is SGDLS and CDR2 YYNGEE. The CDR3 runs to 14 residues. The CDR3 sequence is CASSVDGAYQPQHF. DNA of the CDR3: TGTGCCAGCAGCGTAGATGGGGCGTATCAGCCCCAGCATTTT.

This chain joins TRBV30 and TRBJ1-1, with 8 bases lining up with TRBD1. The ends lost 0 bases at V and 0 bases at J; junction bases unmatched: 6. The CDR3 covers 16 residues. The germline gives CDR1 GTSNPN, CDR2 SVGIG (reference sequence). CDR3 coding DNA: TGTGCCTGGAGTGTAGGGCCAGGGGGCATGAACACTGAAGCTTTCTTT. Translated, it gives CAWSVGPGGMNTEAFF. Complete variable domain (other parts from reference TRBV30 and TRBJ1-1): SQTIHQWPATLVQPVGSPLSLECTVEGTSNPNLYWYRQAAGRGLQLLFYSVGIGQISSEVPQNLSASRPQDRQFILSSKKLLLSDSGFYLCAWSVGPGGMNTEAFFGQGTRLTVV.

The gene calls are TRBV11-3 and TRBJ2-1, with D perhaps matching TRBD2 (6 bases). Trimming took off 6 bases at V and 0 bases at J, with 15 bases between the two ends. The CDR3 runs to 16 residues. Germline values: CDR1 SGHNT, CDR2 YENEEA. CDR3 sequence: CASSHSGWSSYNEQFF. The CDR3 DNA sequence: TGTGCCAGCAGTCACAGCGGGTGGAGCTCCTACAATGAGCAGTTCTTC.